This T cell receptor beta chain was documented in a study of preoperative IRX-2 immunotherapy in early breast cancer. This table comes from immunoSEQ multiplex PCR, and its TCRdb copy is limited to in-frame clones, with some not included. The sample yields tens of thousands of clones, about 96% seen once. Germline V CDR1 and CDR2: SGHNT, YYREEE (reference sequence). The length of the CDR3 is 15 residues. With 0 bases removed from V and 6 bases from J, the gap between germline ends came to 13 bases. Treatment in this sample: preoperative locoregional IRX-2 cytokine immunotherapy. V and J are TRBV5-4 and TRBJ1-5; D gene unclear. The sample was acquired from a patient treated with IRX-2 immunotherapy. The TCR comes from a human donor with breast cancer. This CDR3 is CASSLGGERGQPQHF. The CDR3 DNA is TGTGCCAGCAGCTTGGGTGGGGAACGGGGTCAGCCCCAGCATTTT.